The rows below give T cell receptor beta chains drawn from one sample of a study of neoadjuvant nivolumab and ipilimumab in lung cancer. Produced via immunoSEQ multiplex PCR; TCRdb's table is partial and in-frame only. The sample yields around 4,000 clones, about four fifths seen once. The sample consisted of normal lung tissue adjacent to the tumor, taken after neoadjuvant nivolumab, alone or with ipilimumab, at or shortly before surgery. The receptors derive from an adult with non-small cell lung cancer. Some clones in this sample may be carry-over from other donors' samples. The conserved cysteine and the conserved F or W are not part of the CDR3 here. Each record gives: J gene, V gene, CDR3 protein.

TRBJ2-7	TRBV6-1	ASSEGPSYEQY
TRBJ2-1	TRBV15	ATSALAGVGEQF
TRBJ2-3	TRBV7-3	ASSSSRTGSTDTQY
TRBJ1-1	TRBV5-6	ASSISWFNTEAF
TRBJ1-1	TRBV6-6	ASSPSGGNTEAF
TRBJ1-5	TRBV10-3	AIKGGTQPNQPQH
TRBJ1-1	TRBV5-1	ASSLGQLGEAF
TRBJ1-3	TRBV12-5	ASGLGTATDTIY
TRBJ2-3	TRBV5-8	ASSQGSNTQY
TRBJ2-1	TRBV11-3	ASRSGDSYNEQF
TRBJ2-1	TRBV5-4	ASSPSGNPYNEQF
TRBJ2-7	TRBV10-3	ATLTGNEQY
TRBJ2-7	TRBV7-9	ASSRQGVYEQY
TRBJ1-5	TRBV9	ASSPGTGYQPQH
TRBJ1-1	TRBV7-3	ASSLLGRALNTEAF
TRBJ2-7	TRBV6-6	ASSYSVGTQTGEQY
TRBJ2-1	TRBV15	ATSREGGAFTNEQF
TRBJ2-7	TRBV7-2	ASSVAQGGAYEQY
TRBJ2-5	TRBV5-1	ASSLGQGGLAREETQY
TRBJ2-7	TRBV11-2	ASSPGTRTYEQY
TRBJ2-7	TRBV5-4	ASSPQGLIYEQY
TRBJ2-1	TRBV5-6	ASSLTRQGISGRVGEQF
TRBJ2-7	TRBV5-5	ASSQDAWGSYEQY
TRBJ2-7	TRBV5-4	ASSSNGQGRTYEQY
TRBJ2-1	TRBV14	ASSQGLSGSYNEQF
TRBJ2-1	TRBV6-5	ASSVGPSSYNEQF
TRBJ1-1	TRBV14	ASSQVRGQSNTEAF
TRBJ2-7	TRBV5-1	ASSFSIPGTGSPNEQY
TRBJ1-6	TRBV19	ASRQKYNSPLH
TRBJ2-2	TRBV5-1	ASSLVVAELFTGELF
TRBJ2-2	TRBV6-5	ASSYRENTGELF
TRBJ2-7	TRBV6-5	ASKKSAEPYEQY
TRBJ2-3	TRBV29-1	SVEGQGYTDTQY
TRBJ2-2	TRBV5-5	ASSLTGGARSGELF
TRBJ2-1	TRBV5-5	ASSLEGSGEQF
TRBJ1-2	TRBV9	ASSARSETDYGYT
TRBJ2-3	TRBV7-6	ASSLEGGTDTQY
TRBJ2-7	TRBV27	ASSGTPSYEQY
TRBJ2-1	TRBV4-2	ASSLRQGIGVAGGHEQF
TRBJ1-4	TRBV30	AYGTLGEKLF
TRBJ1-2	TRBV5-4	ASSLGYQTYGYT
TRBJ2-3	TRBV18	ASSPARTTDTQY